The 27 T cell receptor beta chains listed next were all sequenced from one sample in a study of identical twins. TCRdb independently ran MiXCR on the 5' RACE reads; one entry per CDR3 protein. Altogether 600,000 to 850,000 distinct CDR3 sequences are present, about 18% being singletons, with the ten largest covering around 12%. The same sample was also studied in work on T cells expressing NK-cell markers.

The source material was PBMCs. Every receptor here comes from a woman aged 18-29 years in good health.

V is TRBV5-8 and J is TRBJ1-5; D not certain. CDR1 is SGHTS, CDR2 YDEGEE, per germline. V shed 0 bases and J shed 3 bases, with 10 bases lying between them. The CDR3 runs to 15 residues. The CDR3 spells CASSLGLEPNQPQHF. The CDR3 nucleotides are TGTGCCAGCAGCTTGGGGCTGGAACCCAATCAGCCCCAGCATTTT. The full variable domain, rest sourced from reference TRBV5-8 and TRBJ1-5, is EAGVTQSPTHLIKTRGQQATLRCSPISGHTSVYWYQQALGLGLQFLLWYDEGEERNRGNFPPRFSGRQFPNYSSELNVNALELEDSALYLCASSLGLEPNQPQHFGDGTRLSIL.

This clonotype was found a few times. The V gene is TRBV20-1, the J gene TRBJ1-1; the D is unclear. The CDR3 loop spans 11 amino acids. V lost 2 bases to trimming and J lost 8 bases, with 9 bases between them. Per germline, CDR1 DFQATT and CDR2 SNEGSKA (reference sequence). In DNA form, the CDR3 reads TGCAGTGCTAGACGAAATTCCGAAGCTTTCTTT. Translated, it gives CSARRNSEAFF.

This clonotype was seen only a few times. V is TRBV15 and J is TRBJ1-3; D gene ambiguous. CDR1 is LNHNV and CDR2 is YYDKDF in the germline V gene (reference sequence). The CDR3 contains 15 residues. Deletions cut 1 base from V and 0 bases from J, with 7 bases between. CDR3 coding DNA: TGTGCCACCAGCAGAGTGTCTAGCTCTGGAAACACCATATATTTT. This translates into CATSRVSSSGNTIYF.

The chain has TRBV5-6 and TRBJ2-3; 8 bases are a match to TRBD2. Trimming cost V 1 base and J 4 bases; bases outside gene matches: 5. This CDR3 is built from 15 residues. Looked up from germline, CDR1 is SGHDT and CDR2 is YYEEEE. The CDR3 reads CASSLPGGRADTQYF. The CDR3 bases are TGTGCCAGCAGCTTGCCGGGGGGGAGGGCAGATACGCAGTATTTT.

The chain has TRBV12-3 or TRBV12-4 and TRBJ2-7; 11 nucleotides line up with TRBD2. Trimming took 5 bases from V and 5 from J; bases not matched to a gene: 5. The CDR3 is 14 residues long. The CDR3 nucleotides read TGTGCCAGCAGTACTAGCGGGGGTTTCAACGAGCAGTACTTC. As protein: CASSTSGGFNEQYF.

This clonotype was seen a handful of times. The chain employs TRBV7-2 and TRBJ2-1; no reliable D call. There are 17 residues in the CDR3. The germline V and J ends were trimmed by 2 bases and 9 bases, with 23 bases remaining between them. The V gene's germline CDR1 is SGHTA and CDR2 FQGNSA. The CDR3 loop reads CASSLKGNSLVGGEQFF. CDR3 DNA: TGTGCCAGCAGCTTAAAAGGGAACAGCCTCGTTGGTGGTGAGCAGTTCTTC.

This clonotype was seen more than once but under ten times. V and J are TRBV29-1 and TRBJ2-6, with TRBD1 as a possible D gene (7 bases). This CDR3 has 14 amino acids. Germline CDR1 is SQVTM and CDR2 is ANQGSEA. Trimming stripped 4 bases from V and 4 bases from J, with 11 bases between. CDR3 DNA: TGCAGCGTTGCGGAGGGGGCAGGGGCCAACGTCCTGACTTTC. Translation: CSVAEGAGANVLTF.

The chain uses TRBV20-1 and TRBJ2-3, with 7 bases matching TRBD2. The CDR3 sequence is 15 residues long. V was pared by 6 bases and J by 5 bases, with 14 bases of the junction left unmatched. Germline V CDR1 and CDR2: DFQATT, SNEGSKA (reference sequence). The CDR3 nucleotides are TGCAGTGCCCAAAAAATGGGAGGGGTGAAAGATACGCAGTATTTT. Translated, it gives CSAQKMGGVKDTQYF.

This clonotype was found a few times. The rearrangement links TRBV6-1 to TRBJ2-2; D call uncertain. The CDR3 has 14 residues. Looked up from germline, CDR1 is MNHNS and CDR2 is SASEGT. V shed 5 bases and J shed 8 bases, with 15 bases lying between them. As DNA, the CDR3 is TGTGCCAGCAGTCCACCCTTACGAACTGGGGAGCTGTTTTTT. As protein: CASSPPLRTGELFF.

The genes are TRBV20-1 and TRBJ2-1; D gene uncertain. Germline CDR1 reads DFQATT; CDR2 reads SNEGSKA (reference sequence). V lost 2 bases to trimming and J lost 9 bases, with 8 bases between them. The CDR3 sequence is 11 residues long. The CDR3 sequence is CSARRVSEQFF. CDR3 DNA sequence: TGCAGTGCTAGACGTGTTTCTGAGCAGTTCTTC.

CDR3 sequence (DNA): TGCAGCGTTGATTACGATCTTCAGACAGGGGGCTACTATGGCTACACCTTC. Amino acids: CSVDYDLQTGGYYGYTF. The chain links TRBV29-1 to TRBJ1-2; the match to TRBD1 covers 10 bases. Per the germline V gene, CDR1 is SQVTM and CDR2 is ANQGSEA. The V and J ends lost 3 bases and 3 bases, in that order; junction bases with no gene match: 13. This CDR3 has 17 amino acids.

The rearrangement uses TRBV2 and TRBJ2-7; D gene ambiguous. Deletions cut 6 bases from V and 2 bases from J, with 14 bases between. CDR1 and CDR2 from the germline V gene are SNHLY and FYNNEI. The CDR3 totals 14 residues. CDR3 nucleotides: TGTGCCAGCAGGGTCGCCGACCGGACCTACGAGCAGTACTTC. Protein product: CASRVADRTYEQYF.

This clonotype was recorded a few times. The rearrangement links TRBV15 to TRBJ2-1; 9 positions agree with TRBD2. Trimming removed 0 bases from V and 10 bases from J; junction bases left unmatched: 7. The CDR3 totals 15 residues. Germline V CDR1 and CDR2: LNHNV, YYDKDF (reference sequence). Here the CDR3 reads CATSRELAGSVEQFF. The CDR3 DNA sequence: TGTGCCACCAGCAGAGAACTAGCGGGTTCGGTGGAGCAGTTCTTC.

The rearrangement uses TRBV6-5 and TRBJ2-5; unclear D gene. The CDR3 is 13 residues long. The V gene lost 4 bases and the J gene lost 5 bases, with 11 bases spanning the gap. Germline V gene data show CDR1 as MNHEY and CDR2 as SVGAGI. This chain's CDR3 is CASSLIPRETQYF. DNA for the CDR3: TGTGCCAGCAGTTTAATCCCCAGGGAGACCCAGTACTTC.

This clonotype was seen a handful of times. The genes are TRBV19 and TRBJ2-2; TRBD1 matches at 7 bases. V dropped 8 bases and J dropped 0; count of bases not matched to a gene: 3. This CDR3 spans 14 amino acids. In germline, CDR1 is LNHDA, CDR2 SQIVND (reference sequence). This CDR3 reads CASGDRANTGELFF. In DNA, the CDR3 is TGTGCCAGTGGGGACAGAGCGAACACCGGGGAGCTGTTTTTT.

In this sample, this clonotype turned up a few times. The rearrangement joins TRBV9 to TRBJ2-7, with D possibly called TRBD1 or TRBD2 (5 bases each). The CDR3 runs 14 residues. The V gene lost 0 bases and the J gene lost 5 bases, with 12 bases spanning the gap. Germline assignment: CDR1 SGDLS and CDR2 YYNGEE. CDR3 in amino acids: CASSVVGDRDEQYF. The CDR3 bases are TGTGCCAGCAGCGTAGTGGGGGATCGGGACGAGCAGTACTTC.

This chain uses TRBV25-1 with TRBJ2-7; D remains unclear. The CDR3 has 16 residues. V was trimmed by 3 bases and J by 2 bases, leaving 17 bases between them. In germline, CDR1 is MGHDK, CDR2 SYGVNS. The CDR3 protein is CASSDMEATGAYEQYF. The CDR3 nucleotides read TGTGCCAGCAGTGATATGGAAGCGACGGGTGCCTACGAGCAGTACTTC.

V usage is TRBV5-1 and J usage is TRBJ1-1; D ambiguous. The germline V and J ends were trimmed by 5 bases and 4 bases, with 6 bases remaining between them. CDR3 size: 11 residues. The germline CDR1 and CDR2 sequences are SGHRS and YFSETQ. CDR3 amino acids: CASRRATEAFF. CDR3 DNA sequence: TGCGCCAGCAGGCGGGCCACTGAAGCTTTCTTT.

This clonotype has only a few counts. The chain uses TRBV21-1 and TRBJ2-7. TRBV21-1 is termed a pseudogene. CDR3 size: 15 residues. The CDR3: CASSKGSQSSYEQYF. CDR3 bases: TGTGCCAGCAGCAAAGGATCACAGAGCTCCTACGAGCAGTACTTC.

The chain employs TRBV27 and TRBJ2-5; the D is unclear. The CDR3 runs 13 residues. The V gene lost 4 bases and the J gene lost 0 bases, with 6 bases spanning the gap. Germline-derived CDR1 and CDR2 are MNHEY and SMNVEV (reference sequence). CDR3 DNA sequence: TGTGCCAGCAGTTCTCTCTACCAAGAGACCCAGTACTTC. This translates into CASSSLYQETQYF.

This clonotype showed up just once. The V gene is TRBV12-3 or TRBV12-4, the J gene TRBJ2-7; 7 nucleotides match TRBD1. The V segment lost 7 bases and the J segment 4 bases; nucleotides outside the gene matches: 7. The CDR3 is made up of 13 amino acids. DNA of the CDR3: TGTGCCAGCAAAGGGGGCGCGCAGTACGAGCAGTACTTC. Encoded protein: CASKGGAQYEQYF.

This clonotype was seen only a few times. This rearrangement joins TRBV6-1 to TRBJ1-2; D gene uncertain. The germline V gene encodes CDR1 MNHNS and CDR2 SASEGT. V lost 0 bases and J 0 bases, leaving 8 bases between the germline ends. CDR3 length: 15 amino acids. The CDR3, as DNA: TGTGCCAGCAGTGAAGCAGGACCCTCTAACTATGGCTACACCTTC. Its protein is CASSEAGPSNYGYTF.

V is TRBV15 and J is TRBJ1-2; D is undetermined. Per germline, CDR1 LNHNV and CDR2 YYDKDF (reference sequence). The CDR3 is 13 residues long. V was pared by 5 bases and J by 8 bases, with 15 bases between. Here the CDR3 reads CATSLRLPGGYTF. The CDR3, as DNA: TGTGCCACCAGCCTACGGCTCCCTGGAGGCTACACCTTC.

This clonotype has only a few counts. The chain links TRBV7-2 to TRBJ2-7, with TRBD2 matching 12 bases. Germline lookup yields CDR1 SGHTA and CDR2 FQGNSA. Trimming cost V 9 bases and J 4 bases; bases outside gene matches: 7. The CDR3 runs 14 residues. CDR3: CASQLTSGSYEQYF. CDR3 DNA: TGTGCCAGTCAGTTGACTAGCGGGAGTTACGAGCAGTACTTC. The whole variable domain, remainder taken from reference TRBV7-2 and TRBJ2-7, is GAGVSQSPSNKVTEKGKDVELRCDPISGHTALYWYRQSLGQGLEFLIYFQGNSAPDKSGLPSDRFSAERTGGSVSTLTIQRTQQEDSAVYLCASQLTSGSYEQYFGPGTRLTVT.

The table lists this clonotype with a few counts. The chain couples TRBV6-1 to TRBJ2-3; D gene uncertain. V lost 6 bases, J lost 2 bases, and 18 bases lay in between. The CDR3 spans 16 residues. CDR1 and CDR2 (germline): MNHNS, SASEGT. DNA of the CDR3: TGTGCCAGCAGATCGGTCGGCAGTCATACCACAGATACGCAGTATTTT. It specifies CASRSVGSHTTDTQYF.

This clonotype was detected only a few times. The rearrangement links TRBV13 to TRBJ2-1; TRBD1 or TRBD2 may be the D gene (5 bases each). Germline CDR1 and CDR2: PRHDT and FYEKMQ (reference sequence). Trimming took off 5 bases at V and 8 bases at J, with 13 bases between the two ends. This CDR3 comprises 13 residues. The CDR3 DNA is TGTGCCAGCAGCCCACGGGACGACGATGAGCAGTTCTTC. This translates into CASSPRDDDEQFF.

This clonotype was picked up a small number of times. This sequence joins TRBV20-1 and TRBJ2-1, with 16 nucleotides matching TRBD2. The CDR3 runs 18 residues. Germline trimming cut 2 bases from V and 3 bases from J; bases unmatched to any gene: 7. Germline V lookup: CDR1 DFQATT, CDR2 SNEGSKA (reference sequence). CDR3 protein: CSARPGLAGGLGYNEQFF. In nucleotides, the CDR3 is TGCAGTGCTAGACCGGGACTAGCGGGAGGGTTAGGCTACAATGAGCAGTTCTTC.